This entry features one TCR beta chain sequence. Its antigen is still unknown. This beta chain is an unintended read in a library built for alpha chains; its size means little. Time point: sample taken at primary tumor resection. The roughly 66 donors had untreated early-stage non-small cell lung cancer. In each case, whole RNA from tumor, nontumor lung or frozen PBMC was sequenced unsorted. TCRdb independently ran MiXCR on the 5' RACE reads; one entry per CDR3 protein. This table holds around 210 distinct CDR3 sequences, approximately 35% found once. This entry belongs to a study of spatial heterogeneity in lung cancer. Overall study findings and caveats: For expanded intratumoral alpha and beta TCRs, counts tracked tumor mutation counts.

Per the germline V gene, CDR1 is SGHRS and CDR2 is YFSETQ. V was trimmed by 4 bases and J by 5 bases, leaving 4 bases between them. The CDR3 totals 11 residues. The chain is built from TRBV5-1 and TRBJ2-1; D uncertain. The sequence came from a male donor with early-stage non-small cell lung cancer. The sample consisted of lung tumor tissue, taken at surgery. The CDR3 nucleotides are TGCGCCAGCAGCAGGGACAATGAGCAGTTCTTC. Translated, it gives CASSRDNEQFF.